This entry features one TCR beta chain sequence. Repertoires were generated with immunoSEQ multiplex PCR, while TCRdb's copy carries only in-frame clones and drops some. Found here are about 400,000 clones, 85% to 90% of them singletons; the top ten hold 1.5% to 2%. Cohort 3 donors were reported recovered after two negative PCRs, clearance, or symptom resolution. CDR1 and CDR2 (germline): SEHNR, FQNEAQ (reference sequence). The CDR3 is 12 residues long. With 8 bases removed from V and 3 bases from J, the gap between germline ends came to 11 bases. This record belongs to a study of blood T cell repertoires in COVID-19.

The chain uses TRBV7-9 and TRBJ2-7, with a weak D call TRBD2 (6 bases). The sequence came from a woman under 40 who had recovered from COVID-19. The sequenced sample was PBMCs or T cells enriched from blood (not recorded which). The CDR3 region is CASGDGGYEQYF. The CDR3 DNA is TGTGCCAGCGGGGACGGGGGCTACGAGCAGTACTTC.